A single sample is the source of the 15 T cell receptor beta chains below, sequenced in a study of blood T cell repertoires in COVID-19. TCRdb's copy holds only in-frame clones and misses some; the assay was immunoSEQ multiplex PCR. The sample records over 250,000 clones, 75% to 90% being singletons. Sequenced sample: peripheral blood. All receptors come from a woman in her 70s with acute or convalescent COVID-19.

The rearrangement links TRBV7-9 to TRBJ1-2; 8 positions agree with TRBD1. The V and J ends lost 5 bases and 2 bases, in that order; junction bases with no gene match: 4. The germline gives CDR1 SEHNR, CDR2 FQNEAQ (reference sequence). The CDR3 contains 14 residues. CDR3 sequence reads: CASSKDRGNYGYTF. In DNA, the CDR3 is TGTGCCAGCAGCAAAGACAGGGGAAACTATGGCTACACCTTC.

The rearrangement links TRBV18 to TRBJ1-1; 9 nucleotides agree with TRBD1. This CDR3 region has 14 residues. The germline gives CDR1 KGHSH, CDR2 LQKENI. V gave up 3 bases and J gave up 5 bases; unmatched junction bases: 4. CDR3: CASSPDRGYTEAFF. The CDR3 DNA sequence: TGTGCCAGCTCACCCGACAGGGGGTATACTGAAGCTTTCTTT.

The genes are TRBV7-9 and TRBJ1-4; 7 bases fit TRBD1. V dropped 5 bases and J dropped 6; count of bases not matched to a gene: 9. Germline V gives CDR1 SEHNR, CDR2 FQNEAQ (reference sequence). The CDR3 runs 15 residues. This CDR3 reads CASSPRQGRDEKLFF. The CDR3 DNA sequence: TGTGCCAGCAGCCCCAGACAGGGCAGGGATGAAAAACTGTTTTTT.

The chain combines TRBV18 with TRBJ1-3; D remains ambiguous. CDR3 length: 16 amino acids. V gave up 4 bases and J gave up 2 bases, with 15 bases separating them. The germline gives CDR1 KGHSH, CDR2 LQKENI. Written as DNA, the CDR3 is TGTGCCAGCTCACGGGCCTCTAGCGGGCCTGGAAACACCATATATTTT. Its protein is CASSRASSGPGNTIYF.

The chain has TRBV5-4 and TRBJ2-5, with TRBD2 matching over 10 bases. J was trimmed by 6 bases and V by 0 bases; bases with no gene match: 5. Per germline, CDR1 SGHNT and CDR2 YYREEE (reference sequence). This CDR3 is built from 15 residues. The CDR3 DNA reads TGTGCCAGCAGCTTGGATCAAGCGGGGGGGCAGACCCAGTACTTC. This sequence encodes CASSLDQAGGQTQYF.

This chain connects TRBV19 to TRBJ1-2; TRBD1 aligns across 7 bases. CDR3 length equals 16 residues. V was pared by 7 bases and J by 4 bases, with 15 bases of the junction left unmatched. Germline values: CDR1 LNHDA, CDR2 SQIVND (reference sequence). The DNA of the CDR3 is TGTGCCAGTATCAATTGGAGGGACAGATTAATCTATGGCTACACCTTC. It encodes CASINWRDRLIYGYTF.

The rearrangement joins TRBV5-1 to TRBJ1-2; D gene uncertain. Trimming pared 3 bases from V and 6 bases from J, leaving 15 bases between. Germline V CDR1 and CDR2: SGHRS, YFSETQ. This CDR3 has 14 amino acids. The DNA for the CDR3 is TGCGCCAGCAGCTCCGGAGCGATTCTGGATGGCTACACCTTC. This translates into CASSSGAILDGYTF.

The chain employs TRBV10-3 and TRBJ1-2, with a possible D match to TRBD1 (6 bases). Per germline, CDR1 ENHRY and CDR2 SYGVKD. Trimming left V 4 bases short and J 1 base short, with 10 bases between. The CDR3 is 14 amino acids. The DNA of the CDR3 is TGTGCCATCAGTGGGGGAGGGGGTAACTATGGCTACACCTTC. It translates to CAISGGGGNYGYTF.

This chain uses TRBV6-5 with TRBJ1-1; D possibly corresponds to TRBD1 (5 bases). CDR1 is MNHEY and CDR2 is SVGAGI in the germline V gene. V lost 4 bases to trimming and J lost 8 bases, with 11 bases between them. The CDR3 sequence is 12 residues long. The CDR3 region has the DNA TGTGCCAGCAGTTTTTTGGGGGGGGAAGCTTTCTTT. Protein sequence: CASSFLGGEAFF.

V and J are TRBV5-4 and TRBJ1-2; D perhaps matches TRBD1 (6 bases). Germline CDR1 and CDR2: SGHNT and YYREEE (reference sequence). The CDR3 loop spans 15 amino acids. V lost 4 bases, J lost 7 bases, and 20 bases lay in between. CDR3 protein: CASSPSTGHSRGYTF. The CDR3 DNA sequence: TGTGCCAGCAGCCCATCGACAGGCCATTCCCGTGGCTACACCTTC.

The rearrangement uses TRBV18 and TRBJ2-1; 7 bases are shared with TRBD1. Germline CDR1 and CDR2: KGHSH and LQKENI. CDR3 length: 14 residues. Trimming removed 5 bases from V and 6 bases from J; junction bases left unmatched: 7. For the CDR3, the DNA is TGTGCCAGCTCAACCCCAGACAGGGTCAATGAGCAGTTCTTC. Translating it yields CASSTPDRVNEQFF.

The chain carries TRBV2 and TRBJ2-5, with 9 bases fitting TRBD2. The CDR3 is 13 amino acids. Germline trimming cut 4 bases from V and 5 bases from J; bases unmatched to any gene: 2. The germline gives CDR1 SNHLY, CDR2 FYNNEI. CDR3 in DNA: TGTGCCAGCAGTGGGGGACTAGCCGAGACCCAGTACTTC. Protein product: CASSGGLAETQYF.

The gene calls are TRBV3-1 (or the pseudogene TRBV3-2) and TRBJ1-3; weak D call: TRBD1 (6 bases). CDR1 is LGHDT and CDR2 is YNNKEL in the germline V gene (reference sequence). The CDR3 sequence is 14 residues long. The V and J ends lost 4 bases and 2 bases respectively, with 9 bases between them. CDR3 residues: CASSLTGTGNTIYF. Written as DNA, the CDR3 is TGTGCCAGCAGCCTAACAGGGACTGGAAACACCATATATTTT.

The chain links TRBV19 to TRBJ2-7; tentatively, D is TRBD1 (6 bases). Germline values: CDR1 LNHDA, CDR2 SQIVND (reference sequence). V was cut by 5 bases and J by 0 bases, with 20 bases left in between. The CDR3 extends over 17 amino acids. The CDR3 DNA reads TGTGCCAGTAGTGGACAGCGCGGCGGTCGGACCTCCTACGAGCAGTACTTC. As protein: CASSGQRGGRTSYEQYF.

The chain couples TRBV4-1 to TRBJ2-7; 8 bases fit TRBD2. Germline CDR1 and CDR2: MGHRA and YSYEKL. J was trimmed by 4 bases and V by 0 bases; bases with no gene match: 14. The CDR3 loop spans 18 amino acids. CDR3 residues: CASSQDPSGGVGRYEQYF. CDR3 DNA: TGCGCCAGCAGCCAAGATCCCAGCGGGGGTGTGGGCCGATACGAGCAGTACTTC.